The clone carrying this T cell receptor beta chain was seen ten or more times. Its antigen remains unidentified. The sample is drawn from a study of T cells in Graves' hyperthyroidism and ophthalmopathy. Study-level findings and limits: Using 13 V-J features, a model discriminated ophthalmopathy from stable hyperthyroidism.

Patients were excluded because of uncontrolled infection, other autoimmune disease, pregnancy or lactation. Diagnoses were made from clinical symptoms, serum measures (thyroxine and TRAb), thyroid ultrasound and orbital computed tomography. Regions amplified from RNA transcripts were the TCR beta CDR3 regions. RT-PCR in the first round (using the HTBI primer set) targeted the TCR CDR3. TCRdb independently ran MiXCR on the multiplex PCR reads; one entry per CDR3 protein. The table shows about 420,000 distinct CDR3 sequences, with more than 15% occurring only once. V shed 5 bases, J shed 4 bases, and the junction held 10 bases outside the gene matches. Germline values: CDR1 MDHEN, CDR2 SYDVKM. The CDR3 covers 16 residues.

This sequence originates from a woman aged 18-29 years with Graves' hyperthyroidism. V gene TRBV28 combines with J gene TRBJ2-5, with TRBD1 identical over 10 bases. What was sequenced was blood. The CDR3, as DNA: TGTGCCAGCAGTCCCTGGACAGGGGGAAATCCAGAGACCCAGTACTTC. Its protein is CASSPWTGGNPETQYF. Together with reference TRBV28 and TRBJ2-5, the CDR3 gives the full variable domain: DVKVTQSSRYLVKRTGEKVFLECVQDMDHENMFWYRQDPGLGLRLIYFSYDVKMKEKGDIPEGYSVSREKKERFSLILESASTNQTSMYLCASSPWTGGNPETQYFGPGTRLLVL.